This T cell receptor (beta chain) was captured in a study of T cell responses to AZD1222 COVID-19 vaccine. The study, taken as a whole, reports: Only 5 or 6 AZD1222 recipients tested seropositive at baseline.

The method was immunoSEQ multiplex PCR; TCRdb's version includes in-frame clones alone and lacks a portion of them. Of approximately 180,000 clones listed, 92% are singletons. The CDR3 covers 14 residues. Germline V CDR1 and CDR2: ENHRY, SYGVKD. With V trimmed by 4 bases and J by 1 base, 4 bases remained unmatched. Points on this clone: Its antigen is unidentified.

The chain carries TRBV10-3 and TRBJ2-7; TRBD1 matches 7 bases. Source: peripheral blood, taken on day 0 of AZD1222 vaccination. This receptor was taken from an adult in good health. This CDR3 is CAISVGDSSYEQYF. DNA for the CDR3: TGTGCCATCAGTGTGGGGGACAGTTCCTACGAGCAGTACTTC.